This T cell receptor beta chain was captured by sequencing in a study of vaccination and CD4 T cells after COVID-19 (dated by TCRdb to the early 2020s). Regarding the study in general: Convalescent patients had a positive SARS-CoV-2 result on nasal swab PCR, and of these patients, nine had mild disease and one had severe disease. Post-COVID blood samples were collected from convalescent patients a median of around 100 days after diagnosis, with a range of roughly 30 to 161 days. Control cultures received a CEFX viral epitope pool as the positive control, an HIV-1 Nef peptide pool as the negative control, or no peptide. The convalescent cohort comprised six males and four females, including two Hispanic individuals, seven Caucasians, two Asians and one multiracial person. Overlapping spike peptide pools from SARS-CoV-2 and from the common cold coronaviruses HCoV-NL63, HCoV-OC43 and HCoV-229E were used as culture stimuli. Post-vaccine blood samples were taken a median of about 70 days after the second vaccine dose, with a range of roughly 14 to 241 days. The spike-specific CD4+ TCR repertoire was compared before and after mRNA vaccination in 10 to 11 COVID-19 convalescent patients and several infection-naive healthy vaccine recipients. Participants got two doses of the Pfizer-BioNTech BNT162b2 vaccine (n=8) or two doses of the Moderna mRNA-1273 vaccine (n=2). Study-wide conclusions, independent of this receptor: Among the post-vaccine SARS-CoV-2-reactive clones in convalescent patients, a median around 85% showed up only after vaccination, which suggests vaccine-specific priming. Only a relatively small number of convalescent patients were included in the study, and early timepoints following natural infection were not analyzed. An increase in the median number of SARS-CoV-2-reactive clonotypes from approximately 21 after infection to about 39 after vaccination was observed, but the change was not found to be significant. Of the vaccine-specific clones in convalescent patients, 304 of 307, or nearly all, reacted only to SARS-CoV-2 spike and did not cross-react with common cold coronaviruses.

Remarks on this clonotype: Its antigen is currently not known. No clone much larger than this one lies a single base away; base qualities are absent.

As encoded in the germline V gene (reference sequence), CDR1 is LNHDA while CDR2 is SQIVND. From cysteine to phenylalanine, the CDR3 is 14 amino acids long. The entry retains the CDR3 DNA only, 42 bases that are in frame from base 1. The junction shows trimming of 6 bases on V and 0 bases on J, plus 11 bases between the germline ends. Receptor libraries were prepared by PCR. TCR sequencing of DNA from cultured CD4+ T cells used the Oncomine TCR Beta short-read assay at the Johns Hopkins FTIC core. The QIAamp micro DNA kit was used to extract genomic DNA from the cultured CD4+ T cells. Oncomine TCR Beta libraries from cultured CD4+ T cells were pooled using unique dual indexes and sequenced on an Illumina iSeq 100. Regarding the original processing steps: Non-productive sequences were filtered out, and CDR3s that did not start with C, did not end with F or W, or were shorter than 7 amino acids were discarded. The MANAFEST web application was used to identify antigen-specific clonotypes by comparing peptide-stimulated wells against reference wells and other culture wells. Positive clones required FDR below 0.05, an odds ratio above 5, and productive frequency above 0.1% in at least two of three replicate wells. A clonotype was classed as cross-reactive if the clonotype showed significant expansion both in SARS-CoV-2 spike wells and in at least one common cold coronavirus spike condition. Using R version 3.6.1, CDR3 homology was evaluated through Levenshtein distances (stringdist) along with unrooted phylogenetic trees (ape). TCRdb itself trimmed the public reads at Q25 with fastp, ran MiXCR and retained productive beta chains. Each CDR3 protein gets just one entry, which takes the most common genes and DNA from the rows behind it. The V and J calls reflect TCRdb's pipeline rather than the authors' work. Present in this sample are about 8,100 distinct CDR3 sequences, approximately 55% of which were seen just once. The top ten constitute less than 35% of the sample.

The intended sense of this specimen's treatment or condition label: roughly 10-day PBMC culture with coronavirus spike peptide pools or control peptides (ViraFEST assay). The study used the ViraFEST assay, which expanded antigen-specific T cells with peptide pools and then identified expanded clonotypes by TCR sequencing. The convalescent patients' positive SARS-CoV-2 PCR tests fell between March and December 2020, which was before the Alpha, Beta and Delta variants emerged in the United States. Over 1.5 million PBMCs per well were cultured in IMDM with approximately 4.9% human AB serum and approximately 10 IU/ml IL-2, plus 10 ug/ml peptide pools. On days 3 and 7, half of the culture medium was replaced with fresh IL-2-containing medium. CD4+ T cells were isolated after less than twelve days of culture through negative selection using the EasySep CD4+ T cell isolation kit. PBMCs were separated from whole blood using Ficoll-Paque Plus gradient centrifugation and then either used fresh or cryopreserved at -140C. Each culture condition was generally run in triplicate wells.

The rearrangement combines TRBV19 with TRBJ1-2; there is no confident call for the D gene. The sequence was obtained from a human donor who had recovered from COVID-19. Sequenced sample: CD4+ T cells from blood, cultured in vitro. The sequenced DNA is TGTGCCAGTAGCCGGGATCTAGCTAACTATGGCTACACCTTC. This sequence encodes CASSRDLANYGYTF.